The sequence of this TCR beta chain was determined in a study of response to subunit inactivated influenza vaccine. CDR1 is SGHRS, CDR2 YFSETQ, per germline. The CDR3 has 14 amino acids. V lost 2 bases, J lost 8 bases, and 15 bases lay in between. TCRdb redid the calling of the RT-PCR reads with MiXCR, one entry per CDR3 protein. Of more than 550,000 distinct CDR3 sequences in the sample, about 12% were seen once. This clonotype has just one count. The material sequenced was PBMCs from blood, taken on the day of vaccination. This TCR was sampled from a man aged 50 or older who received an inactivated influenza vaccine. The V gene is TRBV5-1, the J gene TRBJ2-3; no firm D call. CDR3 nucleotides: TGCGCCAGCAGCTTCGCAGTAGGGTCAATTACGCAGTATTTT. Protein sequence: CASSFAVGSITQYF.